The subject of this entry is one T cell receptor beta chain. The antigen is unknown. The data originate from a study of blood T cells in healthy people across ages. Sample-barcoded 5' priming and a J-beta primer mix drove a second PCR of 7 to 11 cycles. One entry per CDR3 protein results from TCRdb running MiXCR on the 5' RACE reads. This sample has about 650,000 distinct CDR3 sequences, with around 52% found just once. Broader study findings: Strong correlation existed between TCR beta diversity and naive T cell percentage.

The germline gives CDR1 SGDLS, CDR2 YYNGEE. The CDR3 length is 13 residues. The ends were cut back, 2 bases at V and 8 bases at J, with 10 bases in the middle. The TCR was taken from a woman older than 75 in good health. The specimen sequenced was blood. This rearrangement joins TRBV9 to TRBJ1-4, with D unclear. The CDR3 here is CASSVGLREKLFF. The CDR3 DNA reads TGTGCCAGCAGCGTCGGCCTAAGGGAAAAACTGTTTTTT.